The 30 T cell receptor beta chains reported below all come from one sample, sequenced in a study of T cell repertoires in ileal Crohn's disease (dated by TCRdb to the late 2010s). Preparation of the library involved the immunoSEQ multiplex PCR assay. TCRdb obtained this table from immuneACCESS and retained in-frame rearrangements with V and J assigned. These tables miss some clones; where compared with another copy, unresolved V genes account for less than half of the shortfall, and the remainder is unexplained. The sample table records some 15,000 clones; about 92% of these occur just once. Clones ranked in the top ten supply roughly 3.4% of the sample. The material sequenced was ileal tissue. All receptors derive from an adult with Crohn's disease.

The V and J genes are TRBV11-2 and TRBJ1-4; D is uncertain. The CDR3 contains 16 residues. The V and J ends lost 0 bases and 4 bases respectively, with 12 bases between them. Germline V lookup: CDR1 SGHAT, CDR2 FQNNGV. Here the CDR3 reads CASSLDFGVNNEKLFF. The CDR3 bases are TGTGCCAGCAGCTTAGATTTCGGGGTAAATAATGAAAAACTGTTTTTT. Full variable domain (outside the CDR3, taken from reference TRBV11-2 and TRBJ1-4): EAGVAQSPRYKIIEKRQSVAFWCNPISGHATLYWYQQILGQGPKLLIQFQNNGVVDDSQLPKDRFSAERLKGVDSTLKIQPAKLEDSAVYLCASSLDFGVNNEKLFFGSGTQLSVL.

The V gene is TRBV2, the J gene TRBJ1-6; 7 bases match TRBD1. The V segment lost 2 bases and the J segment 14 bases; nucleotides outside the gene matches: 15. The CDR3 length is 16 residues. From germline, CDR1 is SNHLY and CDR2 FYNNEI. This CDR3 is CASSESVVNRGQSLHF. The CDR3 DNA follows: TGTGCCAGCAGTGAATCCGTTGTGAACAGGGGCCAATCCCTCCACTTT.

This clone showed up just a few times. The CDR3 reads CASSPPGQGGETQYF. In DNA, the CDR3 is TGTGCCAGCAGCCCGCCGGGACAGGGGGGGGAGACCCAGTACTTC. The chain is built from TRBV5-6 and TRBJ2-5; TRBD1 matches 11 bases. The germline V gene has CDR1 SGHDT and CDR2 YYEEEE. V lost 4 bases, J lost 5 bases, and 7 bases stayed unmatched. The CDR3 runs to 15 residues.

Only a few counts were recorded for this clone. This CDR3 is CASSLEASGGETQYF. The CDR3 nucleotides are TGCGCCAGCAGCTTGGAGGCCAGCGGGGGAGAGACCCAGTACTTC. The J gene is TRBJ2-5, the V gene TRBV5-1; 8 positions match TRBD2. V dropped 0 bases and J dropped 4; count of bases not matched to a gene: 5. The germline CDR1 and CDR2 sequences are SGHRS and YFSETQ. There are 15 residues in the CDR3.

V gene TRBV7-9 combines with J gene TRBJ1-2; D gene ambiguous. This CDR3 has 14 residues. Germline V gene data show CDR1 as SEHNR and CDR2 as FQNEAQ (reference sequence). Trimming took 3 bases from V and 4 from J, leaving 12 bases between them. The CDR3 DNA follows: TGTGCCAGCAGCTTCCCGACTTCCTCCTATGGCTACACCTTC. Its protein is CASSFPTSSYGYTF.

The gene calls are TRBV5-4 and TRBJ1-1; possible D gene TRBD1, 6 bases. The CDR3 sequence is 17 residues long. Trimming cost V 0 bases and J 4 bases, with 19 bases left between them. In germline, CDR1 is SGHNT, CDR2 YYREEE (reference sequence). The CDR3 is CASSLGGGGVESTEAFF. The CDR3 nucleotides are TGTGCCAGCAGCTTGGGGGGCGGGGGCGTTGAGTCCACTGAAGCTTTCTTT. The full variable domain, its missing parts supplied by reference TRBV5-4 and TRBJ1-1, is ETGVTQSPTHLIKTRGQQVTLRCSSQSGHNTVSWYQQALGQGPQFIFQYYREEENGRGNFPPRFSGLQFPNYSSELNVNALELDDSALYLCASSLGGGGVESTEAFFGQGTRLTVV.

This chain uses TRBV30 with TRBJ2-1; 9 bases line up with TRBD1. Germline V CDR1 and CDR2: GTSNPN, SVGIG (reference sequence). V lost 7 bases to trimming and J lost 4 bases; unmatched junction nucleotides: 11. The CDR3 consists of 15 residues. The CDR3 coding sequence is TGTGCCTCCGCAGGCCGGGACAGGGTGTACAATGAGCAGTTCTTC. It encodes CASAGRDRVYNEQFF.

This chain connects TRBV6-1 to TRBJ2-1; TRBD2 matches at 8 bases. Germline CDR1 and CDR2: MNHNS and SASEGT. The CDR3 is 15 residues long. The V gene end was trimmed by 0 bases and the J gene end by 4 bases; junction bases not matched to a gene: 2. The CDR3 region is CASSEASGVYNEQFF. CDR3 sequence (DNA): TGTGCCAGCAGTGAAGCTAGCGGGGTGTACAATGAGCAGTTCTTC.

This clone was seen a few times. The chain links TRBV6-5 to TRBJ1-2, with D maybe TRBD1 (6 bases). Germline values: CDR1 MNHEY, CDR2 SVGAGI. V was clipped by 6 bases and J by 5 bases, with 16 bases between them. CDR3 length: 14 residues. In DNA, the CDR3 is TGTGCCAGCAGGCCGGGGGGGCGTGGATATGGCTACACCTTC. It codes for CASRPGGRGYGYTF.

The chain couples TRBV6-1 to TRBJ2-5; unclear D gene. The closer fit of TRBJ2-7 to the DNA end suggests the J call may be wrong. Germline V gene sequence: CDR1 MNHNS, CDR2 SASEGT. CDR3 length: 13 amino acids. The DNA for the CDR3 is TGTGCCAGCAGTGAACAGGTCGCCTACGAGCAGTACTTC. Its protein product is CASSEQVAYEQYF.

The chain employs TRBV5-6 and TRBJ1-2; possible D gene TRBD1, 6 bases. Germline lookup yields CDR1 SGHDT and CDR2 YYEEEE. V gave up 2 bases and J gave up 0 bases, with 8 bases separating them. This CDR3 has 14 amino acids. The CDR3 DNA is TGTGCCAGCAGCTTTGGGACAACTAACTATGGCTACACCTTC. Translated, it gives CASSFGTTNYGYTF.

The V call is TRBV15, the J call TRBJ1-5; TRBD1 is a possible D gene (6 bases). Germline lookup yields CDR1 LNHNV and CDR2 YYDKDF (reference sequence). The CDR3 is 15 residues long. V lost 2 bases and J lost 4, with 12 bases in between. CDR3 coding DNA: TGTGCCACCAGCAGATACCGACAGGCGAATCAGCCCCAGCATTTT. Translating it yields CATSRYRQANQPQHF.

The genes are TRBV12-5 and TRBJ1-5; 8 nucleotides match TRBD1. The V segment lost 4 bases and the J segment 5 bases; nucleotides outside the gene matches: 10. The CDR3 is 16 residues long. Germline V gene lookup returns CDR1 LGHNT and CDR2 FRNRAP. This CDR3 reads CASGSPRTGNHQPQHF. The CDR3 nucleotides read TGTGCTAGTGGTTCCCCCCGGACAGGGAACCATCAGCCCCAGCATTTT.

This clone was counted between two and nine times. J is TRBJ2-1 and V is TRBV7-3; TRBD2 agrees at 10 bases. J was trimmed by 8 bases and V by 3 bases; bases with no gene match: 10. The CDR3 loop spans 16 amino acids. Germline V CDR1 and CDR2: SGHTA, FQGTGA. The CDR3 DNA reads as TGTGCCAGCAGCTTCGGGCTAGCGGGAGTCGAGGATGAGCAGTTCTTC. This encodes CASSFGLAGVEDEQFF.

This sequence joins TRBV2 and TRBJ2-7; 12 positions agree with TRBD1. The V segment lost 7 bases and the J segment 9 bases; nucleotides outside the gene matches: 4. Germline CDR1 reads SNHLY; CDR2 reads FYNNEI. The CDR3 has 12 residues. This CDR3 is CASMGQGAAQYF. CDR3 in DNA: TGTGCCAGCATGGGACAGGGGGCTGCGCAGTACTTC.

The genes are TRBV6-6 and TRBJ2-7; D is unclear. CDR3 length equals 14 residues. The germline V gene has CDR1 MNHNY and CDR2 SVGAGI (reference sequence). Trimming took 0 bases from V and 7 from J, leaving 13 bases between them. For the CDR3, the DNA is TGTGCCAGCAGTTACTCAACTACTTTTGAAGAGCAGTACTTC. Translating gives CASSYSTTFEEQYF.

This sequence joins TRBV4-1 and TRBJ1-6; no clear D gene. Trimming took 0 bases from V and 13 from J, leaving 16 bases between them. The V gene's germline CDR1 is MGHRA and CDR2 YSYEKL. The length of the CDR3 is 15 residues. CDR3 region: CASSQEVWASSPLHF. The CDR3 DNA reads TGCGCCAGCAGCCAAGAAGTATGGGCCTCCTCTCCCCTCCACTTT.

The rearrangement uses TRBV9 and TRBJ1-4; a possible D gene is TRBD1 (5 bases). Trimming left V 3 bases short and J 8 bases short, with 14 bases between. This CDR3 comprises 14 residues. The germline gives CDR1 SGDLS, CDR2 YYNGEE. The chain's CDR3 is CASSAGRVEEKLFF. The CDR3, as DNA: TGTGCCAGCAGCGCAGGGAGGGTCGAAGAAAAACTGTTTTTT.

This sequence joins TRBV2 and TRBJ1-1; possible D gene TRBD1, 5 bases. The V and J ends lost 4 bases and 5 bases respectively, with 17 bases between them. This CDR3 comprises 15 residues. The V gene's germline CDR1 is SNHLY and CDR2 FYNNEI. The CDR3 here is CASSGRGGSVTEAFF. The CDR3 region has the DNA TGTGCCAGCAGTGGGAGGGGAGGGAGTGTGACTGAAGCTTTCTTT.

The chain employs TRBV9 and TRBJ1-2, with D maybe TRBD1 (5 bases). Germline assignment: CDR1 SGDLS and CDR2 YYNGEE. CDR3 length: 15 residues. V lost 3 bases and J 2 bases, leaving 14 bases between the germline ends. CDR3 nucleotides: TGTGCCAGCAGCGGGGAGGGGCAGGGAAACTATGGCTACACCTTC. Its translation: CASSGEGQGNYGYTF.

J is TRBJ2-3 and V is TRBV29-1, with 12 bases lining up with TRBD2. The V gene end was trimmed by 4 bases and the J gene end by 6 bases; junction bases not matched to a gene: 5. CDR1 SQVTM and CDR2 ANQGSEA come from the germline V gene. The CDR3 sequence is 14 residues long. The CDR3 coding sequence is TGCAGCGTTGCTAGCGGGAGGGTCCCGGATACGCAGTATTTT. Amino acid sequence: CSVASGRVPDTQYF.

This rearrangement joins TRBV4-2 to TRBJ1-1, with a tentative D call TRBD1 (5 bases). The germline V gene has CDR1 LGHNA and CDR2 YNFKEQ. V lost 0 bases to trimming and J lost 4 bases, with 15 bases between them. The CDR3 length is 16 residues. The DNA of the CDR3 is TGTGCCAGCAGCCAAGATATCGGGACTTGGGGCACTGAAGCTTTCTTT. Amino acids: CASSQDIGTWGTEAFF.

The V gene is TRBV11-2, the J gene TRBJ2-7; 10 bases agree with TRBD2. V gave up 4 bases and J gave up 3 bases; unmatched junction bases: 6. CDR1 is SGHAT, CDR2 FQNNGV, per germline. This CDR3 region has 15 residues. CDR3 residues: CASSSRLAGLYEQYF. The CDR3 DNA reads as TGTGCCAGCAGCTCCAGACTAGCGGGTCTCTACGAGCAGTACTTC.

The CDR3 coding sequence is TGTGCCAGCAGCGTAGGGACGGACTTCTACGAGCAGTACTTC. Translation: CASSVGTDFYEQYF. The V gene is TRBV9, the J gene TRBJ2-7; D possibly corresponds to TRBD2 (5 bases). V lost 0 bases and J lost 3, with 10 bases in between. CDR3 length: 14 amino acids. CDR1 is SGDLS and CDR2 is YYNGEE in the germline V gene.

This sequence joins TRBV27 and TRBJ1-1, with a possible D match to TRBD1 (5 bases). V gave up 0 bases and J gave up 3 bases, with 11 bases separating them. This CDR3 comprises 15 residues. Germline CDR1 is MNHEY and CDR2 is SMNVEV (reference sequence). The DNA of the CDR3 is TGTGCCAGCAGTTTATCCCCGAACAGGTACACTGAAGCTTTCTTT. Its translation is CASSLSPNRYTEAFF.

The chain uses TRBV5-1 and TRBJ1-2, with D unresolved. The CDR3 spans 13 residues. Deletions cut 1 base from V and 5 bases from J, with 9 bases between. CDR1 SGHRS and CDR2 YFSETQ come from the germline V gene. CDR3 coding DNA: TGCGCCAGCAGCTTGCCAGATGAATATGGCTACACCTTC. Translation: CASSLPDEYGYTF.

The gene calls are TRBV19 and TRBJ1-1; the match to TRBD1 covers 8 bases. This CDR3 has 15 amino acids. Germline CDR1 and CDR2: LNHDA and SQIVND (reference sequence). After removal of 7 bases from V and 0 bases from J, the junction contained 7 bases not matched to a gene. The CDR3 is CASKGTGAMNTEAFF. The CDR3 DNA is TGTGCCAGTAAAGGGACAGGAGCAATGAACACTGAAGCTTTCTTT.

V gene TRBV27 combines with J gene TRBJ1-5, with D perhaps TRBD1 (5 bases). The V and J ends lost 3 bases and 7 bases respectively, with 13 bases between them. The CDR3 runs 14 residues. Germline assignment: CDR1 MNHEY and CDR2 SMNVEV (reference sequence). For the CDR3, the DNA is TGTGCCAGCAGTTTGGCAAGGGGTGGGCAGCCCCAGCATTTT. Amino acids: CASSLARGGQPQHF.

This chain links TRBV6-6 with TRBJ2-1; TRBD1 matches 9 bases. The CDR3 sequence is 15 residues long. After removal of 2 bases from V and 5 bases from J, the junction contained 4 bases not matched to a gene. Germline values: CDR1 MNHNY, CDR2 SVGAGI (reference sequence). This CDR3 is CASSYPGQGNNEQFF. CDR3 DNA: TGTGCCAGCAGTTACCCGGGACAGGGTAACAATGAGCAGTTCTTC.

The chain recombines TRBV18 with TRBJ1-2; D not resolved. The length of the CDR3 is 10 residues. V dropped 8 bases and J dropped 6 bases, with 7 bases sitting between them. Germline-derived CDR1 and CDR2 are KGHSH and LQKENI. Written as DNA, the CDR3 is TGTGCCAGCCGCGGGAATGGCTACACCTTC. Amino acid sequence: CASRGNGYTF.